This T cell receptor beta chain was retrieved from a study of Graves' ophthalmopathy and Graves' hyperthyroidism (dated by TCRdb to 2017 to 2018). For context, the study as a whole: Peripheral blood was collected before any treatment was given, at the time of initial diagnosis. TCR beta repertoire signatures were used to distinguish Graves' ophthalmopathy from Graves' hyperthyroidism and to predict progression to ophthalmopathy. In total, around 140 blood samples were TCR-sequenced: roughly 45 ophthalmopathy, under 85 hyperthyroidism and about 17 hyperthyroidism-to-ophthalmopathy patients. A discovery set of 90 to 100 patients (around 45 ophthalmopathy, 57 stable hyperthyroidism) was enrolled to explore V-J signatures distinguishing ophthalmopathy from hyperthyroidism. The independent validation cohort included under 20 hyperthyroidism patients plus 17 patients who later progressed from hyperthyroidism to ophthalmopathy. In roughly 6 hyperthyroidism patients, the T-cell repertoires found in thyroid tissue were compared with those found in blood. Following sample collection, hyperthyroidism patients were given methimazole at a starting dose of 30 mg daily, and ophthalmopathy patients were given high-dose intravenous methylprednisolone.

Results and caveats for the whole study, not just this receptor: In validation, the model predicted ophthalmopathy progression with 55% to 71% sensitivity and around 72% specificity; some 13 predicted patients were CT-confirmed with GO in a median of approximately six months. Sample size was not predetermined statistically, and investigators were not blinded to group allocation. In cross-validation, the 13-signature model distinguished ophthalmopathy from stable hyperthyroidism with 87.88% sensitivity and 81% to 82% specificity, while in the test set the corresponding values were approximately 79% and 70%. Among expanded thyroid clonotypes with frequency above 0.001, most also showed up in blood, which suggests that blood repertoires may reflect the thyroid immune response.

Ophthalmopathy patients had moderately to severely active disease, Clinical Activity Score of at least 3, NOSPECS grade of at least 4, and disease duration under 3 months. Patients were excluded if they had other autoimmune diseases, uncontrolled infections, pregnancy or lactation. Clinical symptoms, serum thyroxine, TRAb, thyroid ultrasound and orbital computed tomography were used for diagnosis. PBMCs were isolated from more than 9 ml of fresh peripheral blood by Ficoll-Paque density gradient centrifugation. Total RNA was extracted using Trizol reagent, and RNA quality was checked on an Agilent 2100 Bioanalyzer. This clonotype has just a few counts. Its antigen has not been determined. There are no base qualities to consult, and no much larger clone falls within one base. V sheds 1 base and J sheds 6 bases, leaving 13 bases between their ends. From the cysteine up to the phenylalanine, the CDR3 has a length of 15 residues. Only the CDR3 region is kept as DNA, spanning 45 bases read in frame from base 1. The germline V gene gives CDR1 as SGHRS and CDR2 as YFSETQ.

For repertoire sequencing, TCR beta CDR3 regions were amplified from RNA transcripts. The first round of RT-PCR was done with HTBI primers and the Qiagen OneStep RT-PCR kit, and was followed by a second round of multiplex PCR, then size selection and purification. The libraries underwent paired-end sequencing with 100 bp reads on an Illumina HiSeq2000. Per the original workflow: SOAPnuke was used for read processing, and reads with adapters, uncalled bases, a mean Phred below 15, or no exact constant-primer or identifier match were discarded. COPE v1.2.5 was used to merge high-quality paired reads. Each unique nucleotide sequence was defined as a clonotype, and clonotypes were aligned to IMGT TRB V, D and J references with MiTCR v1.1. Analysis was restricted to V-J combinations with a frequency above 0.0001, which covered just over 98% of repertoires. For each V-J combination, a TCR clonal expansion and chaos score was defined as the ratio of F50 clonal expansion to chaos observed in the TCRdist matrix. Features were reduced by Welch's t-statistics and random forest to around 14 V-J combinations, which fed a naive Bayes classifier. The similarity between thyroid and blood repertoires was quantified using the Morisita-Horn index. TCRdb trimmed the raw reads at Q25, called clones with MiXCR and kept productive beta chains. A single entry per CDR3 protein holds the most common genes and DNA from its merged rows. The V and J calls shown here were made by TCRdb, not taken from the authors' results. This sample is represented by a few hundred thousand distinct CDR3 sequences; about 17% of them were singletons. Clones ranked in the top ten supply over 9% of the sample.

The receptor chain draws on TRBV5-1 and TRBJ2-2, with TRBD2 tentatively as D gene (6 bases match). The material sequenced was peripheral blood. This clonotype was obtained from an adult man with Graves' ophthalmopathy. The CDR3 sequence is CASSLYSGEAGELFF. The DNA sequence follows: TGCGCCAGCAGCTTGTATTCGGGAGAGGCCGGGGAGCTGTTTTTT.